This record concerns one T cell receptor beta chain sequence. The antigen is not known. Unique molecular identifiers featured in how the TCRbeta library was prepared. TCRdb used MiXCR to reprocess the PCR reads, holding one entry per CDR3 protein. The table has some 140,000 distinct CDR3 sequences, about 9.5% seen once. CDR1 and CDR2 from the germline V gene are DFQATT and SNEGSKA (reference sequence). V lost 8 bases, J lost 6 bases, and 14 bases lay in between. This CDR3 comprises 11 residues. This entry is derived from a study of T-cell reconstitution after alpha-beta-depleted transplantation in children. Points from the study as a whole: Most T-cell counts and diversity one year after the transplant came from T cells that were newly produced.

The material was PBMCs, mostly from graft donor cells, obtained 180 days after TCRalphabeta/CD19-depleted stem cell transplant. J is TRBJ2-7 and V is TRBV20-1; D is ambiguous. This receptor was obtained from a girl less than two years old who had a stem cell transplant for combined immunodeficiency, so the T cells may come from the graft donor. The CDR3 DNA follows: TGCAGTTCCCCGATCCTCGGCGAGCAGTACTTC. This codes for CSSPILGEQYF.